The following is a TCR beta chain sequence with its context. Its antigen is as yet unknown. The data originate from a study of T cell repertoires in cytomegalovirus infection. Findings and caveats of the study: Totalled public TCR beta family frequency picked out people who carried CMV plus the relevant HLA. HLA-C-restricted CMV clonotypes gave the most frequent clonotype in two of eight donors.

Via MiXCR, TCRdb re-called the reads, giving one row per CDR3 protein. The table lists some 940,000 distinct CDR3 sequences, roughly 30% of them singletons. Germline lookup yields CDR1 SEHNR and CDR2 FQNEAQ (reference sequence). The CDR3 totals 13 residues. Trimming removed 8 bases from V and 1 base from J, with 11 bases in between. The sample here was cultured CD8+ T cells from PBMCs, taken from culture after CMV antigen stimulation. This clonotype was obtained from a human donor in good health (CMV status not recorded). Some clones in this sample may be carry-over from other donors' samples. The chain couples TRBV7-9 to TRBJ1-1; no definite D call. The CDR3 region has the DNA TGTGCCAGCTGGGCAGGACCGAACACTGAAGCTTTCTTT. As protein: CASWAGPNTEAFF.